This T cell receptor (beta chain) was sequenced during a study of identical twins. Findings and caveats of the study: Alpha sequences that were out-of-frame and twin-shared showed an excess of low generation probability.

Healthy Caucasians, and only they, were the donors. Germline CDR1 SQVTM, CDR2 ANQGSEA. CDR3 length: 12 residues. V lost 4 bases and J lost 5, with 8 bases in between. Unique molecular identifiers were present on the cDNA, which also gained a universal primer site by template switching. TCRdb re-called the 5' RACE reads through MiXCR, storing one row per CDR3 protein. Of 690,000 or so distinct CDR3 sequences in the sample, 5.5% to 7.5% are singletons; the top ten hold around 1.7%. A few counts support this clonotype. Its antigen is unknown. The chain links TRBV29-1 to TRBJ2-2; TRBD2 might be the D (5 bases). This clonotype was obtained from a man younger than 30 in good health. The specimen was naive T cells sorted from blood. CDR3 sequence: CSVASGTGELFF. The CDR3 DNA reads as TGCAGCGTTGCGTCGGGGACCGGGGAGCTGTTTTTT.